This T cell receptor beta chain was profiled in a study of a mutant IDH1 vaccine in newly diagnosed glioma. Study summary: Patients were pretreated with radiotherapy, temozolomide, or both, mostly both. Overall study results and limits: Overall, about 92% of patients had vaccine-induced immune responses.

Time point of the sample: baseline, week 1 (first vaccination visit). Treatment here: pre-vaccination baseline after standard-of-care therapy. New WHO grade 3 or 4 astrocytomas that were IDH1-mutant and ATRX-lost had been found in donors. In regard to this clone: The antigen is not known.

Here immunoSEQ multiplex PCR was the method, and the copy in TCRdb shows in-frame clones only, minus some. Among 40,000 or so clones listed, roughly 80% were seen once. The ends were cut back, 1 base at V and 4 bases at J, with 15 bases in the middle. This CDR3 region has 16 residues. CDR1 is SGHRS and CDR2 is YFSETQ in the germline V gene. The chain is built from TRBV5-1 and TRBJ1-3, with D tentatively TRBD1 (5 bases). Here the sequenced sample was PBMCs, taken from a glioma patient treated with radiotherapy, temozolomide or both. The receptor was isolated from a man aged 40-50 years with glioma. Some clones in this sample may be carry-over from other donors' samples. The CDR3 DNA is TGCGCCAGCAGCTTGAGCCGGGCAGGGAGAGGAAACACCATATATTTT. Protein sequence: CASSLSRAGRGNTIYF.